Shown below are 20 T cell receptor beta chains from a single sample sequenced in a study of shared clonotypes between healthy human individuals. TCRdb keeps only in-frame clones here, not all; method: immunoSEQ multiplex PCR. The sample gives 2 million to 2.5 million clones, roughly 96% of which show up once; 0.13% is in the top ten. The sequenced sample consisted of naive CD4+ T cells sorted from blood. Sample subset: CD45RA+ positively selected. The receptors stem from a man between 18 and 35 years old in good health.

Here the CDR3 DNA reads TGTGCCAGCACCGACAGGGGGCGTCAGACCCAGTACTTC. Its translation is CASTDRGRQTQYF. V and J are TRBV7-2 and TRBJ2-5; 10 nucleotides match TRBD1. The CDR3 totals 13 residues. The ends lost 7 bases at V and 6 bases at J; junction bases unmatched: 5. Germline V gives CDR1 SGHTA, CDR2 FQGNSA.

The chain uses TRBV10-3 and TRBJ2-3; D is possibly TRBD2 (6 bases). V lost 7 bases to trimming and J lost 0 bases, with 14 bases between them. The CDR3 covers 15 residues. From germline, CDR1 is ENHRY and CDR2 SYGVKD. The CDR3 coding sequence is TGTGCCATCATGAGTAGCGGAGCTAGCACAGATACGCAGTATTTT. Translation: CAIMSSGASTDTQYF.

The chain is built from TRBV20-1 and TRBJ1-2; D remains unclear. Germline V gives CDR1 DFQATT, CDR2 SNEGSKA (reference sequence). This CDR3 is 11 amino acids long. V shed 5 bases and J shed 8 bases, with 12 bases lying between them. The CDR3 DNA sequence: TGCAGTGCTCAGGCCAGGATGGGCTACACCTTC. Translated, it gives CSAQARMGYTF.

This clone appeared once. The V call is TRBV5-1, the J call TRBJ2-4; 12 bases are a match to TRBD2. The germline V gene has CDR1 SGHRS and CDR2 YFSETQ. The CDR3 is 16 amino acids. The ends lost 4 bases at V and 8 bases at J; junction bases unmatched: 10. DNA for the CDR3: TGCGCCAGCAGCGCAAGCCTAGCGGGAGGGCCTGACATTCAGTACTTC. Translated, it gives CASSASLAGGPDIQYF.

The rearrangement uses TRBV10-3 and TRBJ1-4, with TRBD1 matching 8 bases. Per germline, CDR1 ENHRY and CDR2 SYGVKD. V shed 8 bases and J 5 bases; nucleotides not matched to a gene: 1. This CDR3 region has 12 residues. The CDR3 sequence: CAIGDRNEKLFF. CDR3 nucleotides: TGTGCCATCGGGGACAGGAATGAAAAACTGTTTTTT.

V is TRBV6-5 and J is TRBJ1-4; no firm D call. The germline V gene has CDR1 MNHEY and CDR2 SVGAGI. Trimming took 2 bases from V and 7 from J, leaving 8 bases between them. CDR3 length: 13 amino acids. DNA of the CDR3: TGTGCCAGCAGTTACAGGATTCGTGAAAAACTGTTTTTT. It codes for CASSYRIREKLFF.

The genes are TRBV29-1 and TRBJ1-2, with D maybe TRBD1 (5 bases). The CDR3 extends over 11 amino acids. CDR1 SQVTM and CDR2 ANQGSEA come from the germline V gene. Trimming took off 7 bases at V and 9 bases at J, with 15 bases between the two ends. DNA for the CDR3: TGCAGCGCAGGGCTCGGAAAGAGCTACACCTTC. This encodes CSAGLGKSYTF.

The chain links TRBV6-5 to TRBJ2-6, with D unclear. The length of the CDR3 is 15 residues. V gave up 5 bases and J gave up 2 bases, with 10 bases separating them. Germline V gene lookup returns CDR1 MNHEY and CDR2 SVGAGI. CDR3 bases: TGTGCCAGCAGTCCCGTGGTTACTGGGGCCAACGTCCTGACTTTC. It encodes CASSPVVTGANVLTF.

This clone was picked up one time. This chain links TRBV6-5 with TRBJ1-2; D remains ambiguous. Trimming shortened V by 7 bases and J by 4 bases, and 19 bases separated the two germline ends. Germline CDR1 and CDR2: MNHEY and SVGAGI. The CDR3 loop spans 15 amino acids. In nucleotides, the CDR3 is TGTGCCAGCACCCCCACGGCGTCGGGGTCCTATGGCTACACCTTC. It encodes CASTPTASGSYGYTF.

In regard to this clone: Other DNA sequences of this sample code for an identical CDR3. V is TRBV5-1 and J is TRBJ1-1; the match to TRBD1 covers 7 bases. With 0 bases clipped from V and 5 bases from J, the junction kept 4 bases outside the gene matches. The germline V gene encodes CDR1 SGHRS and CDR2 YFSETQ. The CDR3 loop spans 14 amino acids. CDR3 bases: TGCGCCAGCAGCTTGGAGGGGGCTGGAACTGAAGCTTTCTTT. It specifies CASSLEGAGTEAFF.

The chain carries TRBV30 and TRBJ1-4, with a weak D call TRBD1 (5 bases). Germline values: CDR1 GTSNPN, CDR2 SVGIG (reference sequence). Deletions cut 7 bases from V and 11 bases from J, with 14 bases between. The CDR3 runs to 11 residues. CDR3 sequence reads: CASAAGRKLFF. The CDR3 DNA is TGTGCCTCCGCGGCAGGGAGGAAACTGTTTTTT.

The genes are TRBV10-3 and TRBJ2-7; 7 nucleotides match TRBD1. This CDR3 has 14 amino acids. Germline CDR1 ENHRY, CDR2 SYGVKD. The junction had 11 bases not matched to a gene; V was cut back by 7 bases and J by 5 bases. In DNA, the CDR3 is TGTGCCATCACCTCGCGACAGGGTAAAGACGAGCAGTACTTC. This gives the protein CAITSRQGKDEQYF.

The CDR3 here is CASSGGQGEINQPQHF. The DNA for the CDR3 is TGTGCCAGCAGCGGGGGACAGGGTGAAATTAATCAGCCCCAGCATTTT. This chain uses TRBV7-9 with TRBJ1-5; 9 nucleotides match TRBD1. Trimming took 5 bases from V and 4 from J; bases not matched to a gene: 9. Germline V gene lookup returns CDR1 SEHNR and CDR2 FQNEAQ (reference sequence). This CDR3 has 16 amino acids.

The chain recombines TRBV6-5 with TRBJ2-7; 8 bases are a match to TRBD1. CDR1 MNHEY and CDR2 SVGAGI come from the germline V gene. The CDR3 extends over 13 amino acids. V was clipped by 7 bases and J by 3 bases; unmatched bases: 5. Here the CDR3 reads CASTRQGNYEQYF. CDR3 coding DNA: TGTGCCAGCACCAGACAGGGGAACTACGAGCAGTACTTC.

J is TRBJ1-2 and V is TRBV25-1; no clear D. The CDR3 length is 14 residues. Trimming pared 1 base from V and 4 bases from J, leaving 10 bases between. Germline CDR1 MGHDK, CDR2 SYGVNS. The CDR3 reads CASSEFDALYGYTF. The DNA of the CDR3 is TGTGCCAGCAGTGAATTTGACGCTCTCTATGGCTACACCTTC.

CDR3 nucleotide sequence: TGTGCCAGCAGTAACTTCGGTTCCTACGAGCAGTACTTC. It translates to CASSNFGSYEQYF. V is TRBV5-5 and J is TRBJ2-7, with unresolved D. This CDR3 region has 13 residues. Germline assignment: CDR1 SGHKS and CDR2 YYEKEE (reference sequence). V shed 5 bases and J shed 1 base, with 10 bases lying between them. Full variable domain (outside the CDR3, taken from reference TRBV5-5 and TRBJ2-7): DAGVTQSPTHLIKTRGQQVTLRCSPISGHKSVSWYQQVLGQGPQFIFQYYEKEERGRGNFPDRFSARQFPNYSSELNVNALLLGDSALYLCASSNFGSYEQYFGPGTRLTVT.

The chain links TRBV10-1 to TRBJ2-7; TRBD2 aligns across 14 bases. The germline V gene encodes CDR1 WNHNN and CDR2 SYGVQD (reference sequence). V was clipped by 5 bases and J by 5 bases; unmatched bases: 11. The CDR3 has 17 residues. Here the CDR3 reads CASSSPGLAGDLDEQYF. DNA for the CDR3: TGCGCCAGCAGTTCCCCGGGACTAGCGGGAGATTTGGACGAGCAGTACTTC.

The CDR3: CAISEAGMNTEAFF. The CDR3, as DNA: TGTGCCATCAGTGAGGCCGGTATGAACACTGAAGCTTTCTTT. The J gene is TRBJ1-1, the V gene TRBV10-3; D call uncertain. Germline V gene data show CDR1 as ENHRY and CDR2 as SYGVKD. V gave up 2 bases and J gave up 0 bases, with 7 bases separating them. This CDR3 is 14 amino acids long.

The chain recombines TRBV5-1 with TRBJ2-1, with a tentative D call TRBD2 (6 bases). This CDR3 comprises 16 residues. V was pared by 7 bases and J by 6 bases, with 23 bases between. Per germline, CDR1 SGHRS and CDR2 YFSETQ. CDR3 protein: CASGGARVSLGNEQFF. The CDR3, as DNA: TGCGCCAGCGGCGGGGCGAGGGTCAGCCTTGGCAATGAGCAGTTCTTC.

The gene calls are TRBV6-6 and TRBJ2-3; 10 nucleotides line up with TRBD2. With V trimmed by 2 bases and J by 5 bases, 7 bases remained unmatched. The germline V gene encodes CDR1 MNHNY and CDR2 SVGAGI (reference sequence). The CDR3 has 16 residues. The CDR3 sequence is CASSYDASGGVDTQYF. The CDR3 coding sequence is TGTGCCAGCAGTTACGACGCTAGCGGGGGTGTAGATACGCAGTATTTT.